These 19 T cell receptor beta chains came from one sample sequenced in a study of PD-1 blockade in classical Hodgkin lymphoma (dated by TCRdb to the early 2020s). Library prep was done by the immunoSEQ multiplex PCR assay. The immuneACCESS repertoire file appears here via TCRdb, limited to in-frame rearrangements. These files lack a portion of the clones; in checked studies, under half of the deficit traces to unresolved V genes, and the cause of the others is not known. The sample contains about 96,000 clones, 90% to 95% of them found a single time. Together, the top ten hold around 2% of the sample. The time point label of this sample denotes: cycle 4 day 1 (C4D1), after 6 weeks of nivolumab. Relapse after autologous stem cell transplantation had occurred in all trial patients, and cohorts A, B and C were distinguished by prior brentuximab vedotin exposure. Sequenced here: peripheral blood mononuclear cells (PBMCs), sampled before the fourth cycle of nivolumab. The receptor set was obtained from a human donor with classical Hodgkin lymphoma.

The V gene is TRBV10-1, the J gene TRBJ2-3; TRBD2 matches 10 bases. Unmatched junction bases numbered 4, after V lost 6 bases and J lost 1 base. Germline V CDR1 and CDR2: WNHNN, SYGVQD (reference sequence). The CDR3 totals 15 residues. CDR3 region: CASSRGLARTDTQYF. DNA of the CDR3: TGCGCCAGCAGCAGGGGACTAGCGCGCACAGATACGCAGTATTTT.

This chain connects TRBV29-1 to TRBJ2-7, with D perhaps matching TRBD1 or TRBD2 (5 bases each). Trimming cost V 4 bases and J 1 base, with 11 bases left between them. Germline V gene lookup returns CDR1 SQVTM and CDR2 ANQGSEA. The CDR3 length is 13 residues. The CDR3 loop is CSVGGAGSYEQYF. DNA of the CDR3: TGCAGCGTTGGAGGGGCAGGATCCTACGAGCAGTACTTC.

The V gene is TRBV9, the J gene TRBJ1-1, with unresolved D. This CDR3 has 15 residues. Trimming took 0 bases from V and 1 from J, leaving 10 bases between them. The germline V gene encodes CDR1 SGDLS and CDR2 YYNGEE. CDR3 in DNA: TGTGCCAGCAGCGTAGGGTCTCCCCCGAACACTGAAGCTTTCTTT. Protein sequence: CASSVGSPPNTEAFF.

The chain uses TRBV14 and TRBJ2-2; no definite D call. Trimming left V 4 bases short and J 7 bases short, with 7 bases between. CDR1 and CDR2 (germline): SGHDN, FVKESK. The length of the CDR3 is 12 residues. The CDR3 DNA is TGTGCCAGCAGCCTATCCAGCGGGGAGCTGTTTTTT. It yields the protein CASSLSSGELFF.

The chain combines TRBV6-5 with TRBJ2-7, with TRBD2 matching 10 bases. The germline V gene encodes CDR1 MNHEY and CDR2 SVGAGI. CDR3 length equals 16 residues. J gave up 5 bases and V 2 bases, and 9 bases lay outside the gene matches. The CDR3 reads CASSYTLMTSGHEQYF. The CDR3 bases are TGTGCCAGCAGTTACACCCTCATGACTAGCGGGCACGAGCAGTACTTC.

The chain recombines TRBV18 with TRBJ2-3; D may be TRBD1 or TRBD2 (6 bases each). This CDR3 contains 18 residues. Germline V gene data show CDR1 as KGHSH and CDR2 as LQKENI. V was shortened by 2 bases and J by 2 bases, with 20 bases between the two germline ends. The CDR3 reads CASSPGLPGHNFTDTQYF. The DNA for the CDR3 is TGTGCCAGCTCACCAGGACTACCGGGACATAACTTCACAGATACGCAGTATTTT. The full variable domain, with the rest looked up from reference TRBV18 and TRBJ2-3, is NAGVMQNPRHLVRRRGQEARLRCSPMKGHSHVYWYRQLPEEGLKFMVYLQKENIIDESGMPKERFSAEFPKEGPSILRIQQVVRGDSAAYFCASSPGLPGHNFTDTQYFGPGTRLTVL.

This chain uses TRBV27 with TRBJ1-1; the match to TRBD1 covers 9 bases. This CDR3 contains 12 residues. Germline CDR1 is MNHEY and CDR2 is SMNVEV (reference sequence). With V trimmed by 6 bases and J by 8 bases, 4 bases remained unmatched. CDR3 coding DNA: TGTGCCAGCAGGCCAACAGGGGGCGAAGCTTTCTTT. Translation gives CASRPTGGEAFF.

The table lists this clone with a count of one. The chain links TRBV5-1 to TRBJ2-7; 8 nucleotides match TRBD1. The germline V gene encodes CDR1 SGHRS and CDR2 YFSETQ. V shed 0 bases, J shed 2 bases, and the junction held 4 bases outside the gene matches. The CDR3 length is 15 residues. DNA for the CDR3: TGCGCCAGCAGCTTGGAGGGACAGGCGGCCTACGAGCAGTACTTC. This encodes CASSLEGQAAYEQYF.

This rearrangement joins TRBV19 to TRBJ2-7; D unclear. V was shortened by 3 bases and J by 0 bases, with 6 bases between the two germline ends. The length of the CDR3 is 13 residues. Per germline, CDR1 LNHDA and CDR2 SQIVND (reference sequence). CDR3 in DNA: TGTGCCAGTAGTATCGGCAACTCCTACGAGCAGTACTTC. Residues: CASSIGNSYEQYF. Full variable domain (outside the CDR3, taken from reference TRBV19 and TRBJ2-7): DGGITQSPKYLFRKEGQNVTLSCEQNLNHDAMYWYRQDPGQGLRLIYYSQIVNDFQKGDIAEGYSVSREKKESFPLTVTSAQKNPTAFYLCASSIGNSYEQYFGPGTRLTVT.

The chain links TRBV2 to TRBJ1-6; no clear D gene. Germline V lookup: CDR1 SNHLY, CDR2 FYNNEI. The V and J ends lost 8 bases and 3 bases respectively, with 14 bases between them. CDR3 size: 15 residues. The CDR3 protein is CASLLSTFYNSPLHF. CDR3 nucleotides: TGTGCCAGCCTCCTCAGCACGTTCTATAATTCACCCCTCCACTTT.

The chain recombines TRBV5-4 with TRBJ2-7; D is uncertain. This CDR3 region has 14 residues. The germline V gene has CDR1 SGHNT and CDR2 YYREEE (reference sequence). V lost 3 bases and J lost 0, with 10 bases in between. The CDR3 region is CASSSTDSSYEQYF. The CDR3 DNA sequence: TGTGCCAGCAGCTCGACCGATAGCTCCTACGAGCAGTACTTC.

This chain uses TRBV29-1 with TRBJ2-7; D is possibly TRBD1 (6 bases). The CDR3 runs 15 residues. V was pared by 6 bases and J by 2 bases, with 20 bases between. Germline lookup yields CDR1 SQVTM and CDR2 ANQGSEA. CDR3 protein: CSVRGRQWPTYEQYF. In nucleotides, the CDR3 is TGCAGCGTCAGGGGTAGGCAGTGGCCAACCTACGAGCAGTACTTC.

The J gene is TRBJ2-1, the V gene TRBV9; D is possibly TRBD1 (6 bases). The CDR3 consists of 16 residues. CDR1 and CDR2 from the germline V gene are SGDLS and YYNGEE. Trimming removed 3 bases at V and 0 bases at J, with 13 bases between. In nucleotides, the CDR3 is TGTGCCAGCAGCGCCAGGGGCCTTAGCTCCTACAATGAGCAGTTCTTC. Protein sequence: CASSARGLSSYNEQFF.

The chain couples TRBV11-2 to TRBJ1-2; TRBD1 matches at 9 bases. V shed 6 bases and J 6 bases; nucleotides not matched to a gene: 8. The CDR3 spans 14 residues. Germline V gene data show CDR1 as SGHAT and CDR2 as FQNNGV. CDR3 DNA: TGTGCCAGCAGGGAGGGGGGACAGGGCCATGGCTACACCTTC. Translating gives CASREGGQGHGYTF.

The rearrangement joins TRBV10-3 to TRBJ2-1; possible D gene TRBD1, 5 bases. CDR1 is ENHRY and CDR2 is SYGVKD in the germline V gene. This CDR3 has 14 residues. V was cut by 7 bases and J by 0 bases, with 10 bases left in between. The chain's CDR3 is CAIKTESSYNEQFF. In nucleotides, the CDR3 is TGTGCCATCAAGACAGAGAGCTCCTACAATGAGCAGTTCTTC.

The chain links TRBV27 to TRBJ1-1; 7 bases are shared with TRBD1. The V gene end was trimmed by 1 base and the J gene end by 0 bases; junction bases not matched to a gene: 11. This CDR3 region has 18 residues. Germline values: CDR1 MNHEY, CDR2 SMNVEV (reference sequence). The CDR3 here is CASSLYGVMGQLNTEAFF. CDR3 in DNA: TGTGCCAGCAGTTTATATGGGGTGATGGGACAGTTGAACACTGAAGCTTTCTTT.

The V and J genes are TRBV30 and TRBJ2-1; D gene unclear. The germline V gene has CDR1 GTSNPN and CDR2 SVGIG (reference sequence). The CDR3 has 13 residues. The V gene lost 1 base and the J gene lost 8 bases, with 12 bases spanning the gap. The CDR3 spells CAWSGGALDEQFF. CDR3 DNA: TGTGCCTGGAGTGGAGGCGCCCTAGATGAGCAGTTCTTC.

V gene TRBV7-9 combines with J gene TRBJ2-3; D may correspond to TRBD1 or TRBD2 (6 bases each). The ends were cut back, 4 bases at V and 4 bases at J, with 21 bases in the middle. The CDR3 loop spans 17 amino acids. The V gene's germline CDR1 is SEHNR and CDR2 FQNEAQ (reference sequence). The CDR3: CASSYLGGGSPPDTQYF. Here the CDR3 DNA reads TGTGCCAGCAGCTACCTTGGAGGGGGGAGTCCCCCAGATACGCAGTATTTT.

This chain connects TRBV5-8 to TRBJ2-7; the match to TRBD2 covers 8 bases. Losses at the gene ends were 2 bases for V and 4 bases for J; bases not matched to a gene: 8. CDR1 and CDR2 (germline): SGHTS, YDEGEE. This CDR3 has 15 amino acids. Here the CDR3 DNA reads TGTGCCAGCAGCTTCAAGCGGGGGACCCGATACGAGCAGTACTTC. It is translated as CASSFKRGTRYEQYF.